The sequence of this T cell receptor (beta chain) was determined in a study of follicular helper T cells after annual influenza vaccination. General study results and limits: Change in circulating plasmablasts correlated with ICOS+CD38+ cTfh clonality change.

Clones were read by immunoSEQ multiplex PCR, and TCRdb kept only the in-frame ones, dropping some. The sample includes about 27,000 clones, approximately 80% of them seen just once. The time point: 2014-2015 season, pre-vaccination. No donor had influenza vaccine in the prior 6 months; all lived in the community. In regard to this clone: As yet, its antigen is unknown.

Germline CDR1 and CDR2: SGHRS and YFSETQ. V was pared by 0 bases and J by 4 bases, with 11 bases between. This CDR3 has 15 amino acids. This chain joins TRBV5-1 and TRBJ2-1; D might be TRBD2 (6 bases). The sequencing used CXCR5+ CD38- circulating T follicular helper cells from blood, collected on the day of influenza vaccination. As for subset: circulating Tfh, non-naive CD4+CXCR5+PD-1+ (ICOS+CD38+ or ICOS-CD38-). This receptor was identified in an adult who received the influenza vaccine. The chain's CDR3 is CASSLGRGDYNEQFF. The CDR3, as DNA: TGCGCCAGCAGCTTGGGGCGGGGAGATTACAATGAGCAGTTCTTC.